The sample holds a few counts of the clone carrying this T cell receptor (beta chain). CDR1 is LNHNV, CDR2 YYDKDF, per germline (reference sequence). The ends were cut back, 0 bases at V and 4 bases at J, with 15 bases in the middle. CDR3 length: 16 amino acids. A single record per CDR3 protein comes from TCRdb applying MiXCR to the RT-PCR reads. The sample has more than 600,000 distinct CDR3 sequences, 13% to 15% seen once; the top ten hold 3% to 4.5%. The receptor was isolated from a female donor in good health, serving as a healthy control. The sample consisted of memory CD4+ T cells from blood. The gene calls are TRBV15 and TRBJ2-5; D uncertain. The CDR3 DNA reads as TGTGCCACCAGCAGAGATTGGCTCTTAGGAACAGAGACCCAGTACTTC. Its translation is CATSRDWLLGTETQYF.